Listed below are T cell receptor beta chains from one sample, sequenced in a study of shared clonotypes between healthy human individuals. Assay: immunoSEQ multiplex PCR; the TCRdb copy retains only in-frame clones and omits some. The data hold hundreds of thousands of clones, with roughly 98% observed a single time. The sample consisted of naive CD8+ T cells sorted from blood. These TCRs come from a man aged 25 to 40 in good health. The CDR3 runs from the conserved cysteine through the conserved F or W. D genes are given only for firm matches. Size values are once, few and many counts, or a class for expanded clones, and some rows have none.

v_gene	d_gene	j_gene	abundance	CDR3nt	CDR3aa
TRBV28	TRBD2	TRBJ2-3	NA	TGTGCCAGCAGTCGACGGGAGGCTACCTCTGATACGCAGTATTTT	CASSRREATSDTQYF
TRBV6-1	TRBD2	TRBJ2-5	NA	TGTGCCAGCAGTGGAACGAAGCGGGAGAAGGGGGAGACCCAGTACTTC	CASSGTKREKGETQYF
TRBV5-6	NA	TRBJ2-7	NA	TGTGCCAGCAGCTCGGCAGTTGAAGGGGGGCTCAACGAGCAGTACTTC	CASSSAVEGGLNEQYF
TRBV7-9	NA	TRBJ1-4	once	TGTGCCAGCAGCTTGGGGCAGGGAAATGAAAAACTGTTTTTT	CASSLGQGNEKLFF
TRBV5-1	TRBD2	TRBJ2-1	NA	TGCGCCAGCAGCATTTGGACTAGCGGGCCATGGGGTGAGCAGTTCTTC	CASSIWTSGPWGEQFF
TRBV7-2	TRBD2	TRBJ2-1	NA	TGTGCCAGCAGCGGGGACTACTACAATGAGCAGTTCTTC	CASSGDYYNEQFF
TRBV18	NA	TRBJ2-5	NA	TGTGCCAGCTCACGACAGGAGACCCAAGAGACCCAGTACTTC	CASSRQETQETQYF
TRBV29-1	TRBD1	TRBJ2-1	NA	TGCAGCGTTACAGGGGGTTGGAATGAGCAGTTCTTC	CSVTGGWNEQFF
TRBV25-1	NA	TRBJ1-1	NA	TGTGCCAGCAGTCCACTAGGCACTGAAGCTTTCTTT	CASSPLGTEAFF
TRBV13	NA	TRBJ1-4	NA	TGTGCCAGCAGCTTCGGACAGCGAAATGAAAAACTGTTTTTT	CASSFGQRNEKLFF
TRBV7-7	NA	TRBJ2-5	NA	TGTGCCAGCAGCTTAAATAGTGCAGGGTCAGAGACCCAGTACTTC	CASSLNSAGSETQYF
TRBV7-9	TRBD1	TRBJ2-1	NA	TGTGCCAGCAGCTTTCAGACAGGGGGCGATGAGCAGTTCTTC	CASSFQTGGDEQFF
TRBV29-1	NA	TRBJ2-1	NA	TGCAGCGCCTGGGGCCAGCCGGCCAGTGAGCAGTTCTTC	CSAWGQPASEQFF
TRBV28	NA	TRBJ2-1	NA	TGTGCCAGCGGACGGGGCTTGCTCCATGATTACAATGAGCAGTTCTTC	CASGRGLLHDYNEQFF
TRBV7-9	NA	TRBJ2-7	once	TGTGCCAGCAGCCACGCTACTAGTTTCCACGAGCAGTACTTC	CASSHATSFHEQYF
TRBV28	TRBD1	TRBJ2-1	NA	TGTGCCAGCAGCCGACAGGGGGAGGACAATGAGCAGTTCTTC	CASSRQGEDNEQFF
TRBV7-8	NA	TRBJ2-7	NA	TGTGCCAGCAGCTTACCGGCTAGCTCCTACGAGCAGTACTTC	CASSLPASSYEQYF
TRBV28	NA	TRBJ1-1	NA	TGTGCCAGCAGTTTATTGGGGGGCGGCACTGAAGCTTTCTTT	CASSLLGGGTEAFF
TRBV7-9	TRBD2	TRBJ2-3	NA	TGTGCCAGCAGCTTTAGCGGGGCGGGACATACGCAGTATTTT	CASSFSGAGHTQYF
TRBV27	NA	TRBJ2-5	once	TGTGCCAGCAGTTTAGTGGGGTACGAGACCCAGTACTTC	CASSLVGYETQYF
TRBV7-2	TRBD1	TRBJ1-2	NA	TGTGCCAGCAGCCCGGGACAGCACTATGGCTACACCTTC	CASSPGQHYGYTF
TRBV4-3	NA	TRBJ2-1	once	TGCGCCAGCAGCCCGCGAACTGATTTCAGAGAGCAGTTCTTC	CASSPRTDFREQFF
TRBV7-9	TRBD1	TRBJ2-1	NA	TGTGCCAGCAGCTTAGCCCGACAGGGGGACTGGGTATACAATGAGCAGTTCTTC	CASSLARQGDWVYNEQFF
TRBV29-1	NA	TRBJ1-1	NA	TGCAGCGTTGTAGGCAGGGTCACTGAAGCTTTCTTT	CSVVGRVTEAFF
TRBV29-1	TRBD2	TRBJ2-7	NA	TGCAGCGTTGATGCTCCGGGAGGCTCCTACGAGCAGTACTTC	CSVDAPGGSYEQYF
TRBV7-9	TRBD1	TRBJ2-7	NA	TGTGCCAGCAGCCCGCAGACAGGGTACGAGCAGTACTTC	CASSPQTGYEQYF
TRBV7-3	NA	TRBJ2-1	NA	TGTGCCTGCAACAACGGGGGGCGCTCTAATGAGCAGTTCTTC	CACNNGGRSNEQFF
TRBV2	NA	TRBJ2-5	NA	TGTGCCACCAAACGGCGGATCCAAGAGACCCAGTACTTC	CATKRRIQETQYF
TRBV7-9	NA	TRBJ2-7	NA	TGTGCCAGCAGCTTAGGTGGCGTCGACTCCTACGAGCAGTACTTC	CASSLGGVDSYEQYF
TRBV19	NA	TRBJ2-7	NA	TGTGCCAGTAGTATCTCCAAGGGCGCCGAGCAGTACTTC	CASSISKGAEQYF
TRBV2	NA	TRBJ2-7	NA	TGTGCCAGCAGTGAGTTCCCCGAGCAGTACTTC	CASSEFPEQYF
TRBV19	TRBD2	TRBJ2-7	NA	TGTGCCAGTAGTATCGGGACTAGCGAATACTACGAGCAGTACTTC	CASSIGTSEYYEQYF
TRBV7-9	NA	TRBJ2-7	NA	TGTGCCAGCAGCTCACCACCAGGAGACGAGCAGTACTTC	CASSSPPGDEQYF
TRBV10-3	TRBD2	TRBJ2-7	NA	TGTGCCATCAGTGAGCCTAGCGGACTTTACGAGCAGTACTTC	CAISEPSGLYEQYF
TRBV10-3	TRBD1	TRBJ2-1	NA	TGTGCCATCAGTGAGCCTGGACAGGCCAACTACAATGAGCAGTTCTTC	CAISEPGQANYNEQFF
TRBV29-1	NA	TRBJ1-2	once	TGCAGCGTCCCGGGAGAAACTAACTATGGCTACACCTTC	CSVPGETNYGYTF
TRBV9	NA	TRBJ2-1	NA	TGTGCCAGCAGCGCATTCGCTAGCTCCGGAAATGAGCAGTTCTTC	CASSAFASSGNEQFF
TRBV7-8	TRBD2	TRBJ2-7	NA	TGTGCCAGCAGCCAAAGTAGCGGGAGCTACGAGCAGTACTTC	CASSQSSGSYEQYF
TRBV5-6	NA	TRBJ2-2	NA	TGTGCCAGCAGCCCCCCTCCCGGGACGAACACCGGGGAGCTGTTTTTT	CASSPPPGTNTGELFF
TRBV27	NA	TRBJ1-2	NA	TGTGCCAGCAGCAGGACCTTCCAGGGCTATGGCTACACCTTC	CASSRTFQGYGYTF
TRBV30	TRBD1	TRBJ2-3	NA	TGTGCCTGGAGTTGGGACAGCTCCACAGATACGCAGTATTTT	CAWSWDSSTDTQYF
TRBV27	TRBD2	TRBJ2-1	NA	TGTGCCAGCATCGCCCTAGCGGGGTCTGGGAATGAGCAGTTCTTC	CASIALAGSGNEQFF
TRBV7-8	TRBD2	TRBJ2-1	NA	TGTGCCAGCAGACACCGACTAGCGGGAGATCGGAATGAGCAGTTCTTC	CASRHRLAGDRNEQFF
TRBV5-1	NA	TRBJ2-7	once	TGCGCCAGCAGCAGAACAGGCTTCTCCTACGAGCAGTACTTC	CASSRTGFSYEQYF
TRBV10-3	NA	TRBJ2-7	NA	TGTGCCATCAGTGAGGGGCAGTACGAGCAGTACTTC	CAISEGQYEQYF